These T cell receptor beta chains were read from a single sample in a study of blood T cell repertoires in COVID-19. The repertoire was sequenced with immunoSEQ multiplex PCR; TCRdb's copy has only in-frame clones and lacks some. The profile shows under 35,000 clones, 75% to 90% of them singletons. The sequencing sample was made of peripheral blood. These receptors came from a man aged 55 to 70 with acute or convalescent COVID-19. Both conserved end residues are part of each CDR3. The D gene is left open where the match is weak. The size field is filled for only some rows; it gives once, few, many or a size class.

CDR3	DNA	D	size	J	V	length
CASRHRGIINQPQHF	TGTGCAAGTCGCCACAGAGGGATTATTAATCAGCCCCAGCATTTT	-	-	TRBJ1-5	TRBV12-2	15
CASSQLAADTQYF	TGTGCCAGCAGTCAACTAGCTGCAGATACGCAGTATTTT	-	-	TRBJ2-3	TRBV6-6	13
CASSPRANYGYTF	TGTGCCAGCAGTCCGAGGGCTAACTATGGCTACACCTTC	-	-	TRBJ1-2	TRBV3-1/TRBV3-2	13
CASSFRAGGTPDTQYF	TGTGCCAGCAGTTTCCGGGCGGGGGGGACCCCAGATACGCAGTATTTT	TRBD2	-	TRBJ2-3	TRBV7-9	16
CATEDTPSTDTQYF	TGTGCCACGGAAGACACCCCTAGCACAGATACGCAGTATTTT	-	once	TRBJ2-3	TRBV24-1	14
CASSLGHADTEAFF	TGCGCCAGCAGCCTCGGACATGCGGACACTGAAGCTTTCTTT	-	-	TRBJ1-1	TRBV4-1	14
CASSLKSTSGRSYEQYF	TGTGCCAGCAGCTTGAAATCCACTAGCGGGAGGTCTTACGAGCAGTACTTC	TRBD2	once	TRBJ2-7	TRBV7-2	17
CASSFSGDRPQYF	TGTGCCAGCAGTTTTTCCGGGGACAGGCCCCAGTACTTC	TRBD1	-	TRBJ2-5	TRBV27	13
CASSFGAGQSYEQYF	TGTGCCAGCAGCTTTGGAGCGGGACAATCCTACGAGCAGTACTTC	-	-	TRBJ2-7	TRBV11-1	15
CASSREGVSPLHF	TGTGCCAGCTCGCGGGAAGGGGTTTCACCCCTCCACTTT	-	-	TRBJ1-6	TRBV28	13
CASSARGRTEAFF	TGTGCCAGCAGTGCCAGGGGGAGGACTGAAGCTTTCTTT	TRBD1	-	TRBJ1-1	TRBV27	13
CASSLVTGGDTEAFF	TGCGCCAGCAGCTTGGTCACAGGGGGAGACACTGAAGCTTTCTTT	TRBD1	-	TRBJ1-1	TRBV5-1	15
CASSQGTVYQPQHF	TGTGCCAGCAGCCAAGGGACAGTTTATCAGCCCCAGCATTTT	-	-	TRBJ1-5	TRBV4-2	14
CASSLTGLSNYGYTF	TGTGCCAGCAGCTTGACAGGACTCTCTAACTATGGCTACACCTTC	-	once	TRBJ1-2	TRBV6-2/TRBV6-3	15
CASSCLDIEPDTQYF	TGTGCCAGCAGCTGCCTGGACATAGAGCCAGATACGCAGTATTTT	-	-	TRBJ2-3	TRBV7-9	15
CASSFRDFFDEQFF	TGTGCCAGCAGCTTCCGGGACTTTTTTGATGAGCAGTTCTTC	-	-	TRBJ2-1	TRBV9	14